Each of the 17 T cell receptor beta chains below was sequenced from the same sample in a study of blood T cell repertoires in COVID-19. Produced via immunoSEQ multiplex PCR; TCRdb's table is partial and in-frame only. The data hold around 30,000 clones, with more than 70% observed a single time. The sequenced sample consisted of peripheral blood. These receptors were collected from a human donor in a cohort sampled during active COVID-19.

The V and J genes are TRBV18 and TRBJ1-5, with 7 bases lining up with TRBD1. Germline CDR1 reads KGHSH; CDR2 reads LQKENI. The V and J ends lost 3 bases and 4 bases, in that order; junction bases with no gene match: 6. This CDR3 has 15 residues. The CDR3 region is CASSPKHRGNQPQHF. The CDR3 DNA is TGTGCCAGCTCACCTAAACACAGGGGAAATCAGCCCCAGCATTTT.

The V and J genes are TRBV28 and TRBJ2-7; 11 bases agree with TRBD2. This CDR3 comprises 15 residues. With V trimmed by 5 bases and J by 4 bases, 7 bases remained unmatched. The V gene's germline CDR1 is MDHEN and CDR2 SYDVKM. In nucleotides, the CDR3 is TGTGCCAGCAGTGCCCGACTAGCGGGATTGTACGAGCAGTACTTC. This encodes CASSARLAGLYEQYF.

The gene calls are TRBV14 and TRBJ1-2; no reliable D call. The CDR3 extends over 14 amino acids. Trimming cost V 4 bases and J 6 bases, with 15 bases left between them. From germline, CDR1 is SGHDN and CDR2 FVKESK. CDR3 in DNA: TGTGCCAGCAGCCGGCTGCCGGATCGGGATGGCTACACCTTC. Its protein product is CASSRLPDRDGYTF.

The V call is TRBV6-5, the J call TRBJ1-5; 8 bases are shared with TRBD1. Trimming took 6 bases from V and 7 from J; bases not matched to a gene: 5. Germline lookup yields CDR1 MNHEY and CDR2 SVGAGI. The CDR3 sequence is 13 residues long. CDR3 DNA: TGTGCCAGCAGAATTGACAGGGGCCAGCCCCAGCATTTT. Its translation: CASRIDRGQPQHF.

The chain recombines TRBV11-3 with TRBJ2-5; 10 bases align to TRBD1. V lost 4 bases, J lost 5 bases, and 1 base stayed unmatched. Germline lookup yields CDR1 SGHNT and CDR2 YENEEA. The length of the CDR3 is 13 residues. The CDR3: CASSSGQGETQYF. The CDR3 DNA is TGTGCCAGCAGCTCGGGACAGGGGGAGACCCAGTACTTC.

The rearrangement links TRBV16 to TRBJ1-2; no clear D. The CDR3 runs to 11 residues. Trimming removed 3 bases at V and 10 bases at J, with 9 bases between. Germline CDR1 KGHSY, CDR2 FQNENV. The CDR3 loop reads CASSQGRDYTF. The CDR3, as DNA: TGTGCCAGCAGCCAGGGTCGGGACTACACCTTC.

In this sample, this clone turned up once. This chain joins TRBV6-5 and TRBJ2-1; D perhaps matches TRBD2 (6 bases). Trimming cost V 5 bases and J 5 bases, with 16 bases left between them. Germline CDR1 reads MNHEY; CDR2 reads SVGAGI. This CDR3 comprises 15 residues. The CDR3 DNA reads as TGTGCCAGCAGTCGGCCGGGACTGGGAAACAATGAGCAGTTCTTC. Protein product: CASSRPGLGNNEQFF.

This chain connects TRBV3-1 (or the pseudogene TRBV3-2) to TRBJ2-3, with TRBD2 matching over 9 bases. The V segment lost 3 bases and the J segment 2 bases; nucleotides outside the gene matches: 15. There are 19 residues in the CDR3. Per germline, CDR1 LGHDT and CDR2 YNNKEL (reference sequence). CDR3 protein: CASSQVAGGISRHTDTQYF. CDR3 sequence (DNA): TGTGCCAGCAGCCAGGTGGCGGGAGGGATCTCCAGACACACAGATACGCAGTATTTT.

V usage is TRBV10-3 and J usage is TRBJ1-1; TRBD1 might be the D (6 bases). V lost 0 bases and J 0 bases, leaving 11 bases between the germline ends. The CDR3 is made up of 16 amino acids. In germline, CDR1 is ENHRY, CDR2 SYGVKD. The chain's CDR3 is CAISESATGMNTEAFF. CDR3 nucleotides: TGTGCCATCAGTGAGTCCGCGACAGGCATGAACACTGAAGCTTTCTTT.

J is TRBJ1-1 and V is TRBV11-2, with TRBD1 identical over 7 bases. CDR1 is SGHAT, CDR2 FQNNGV, per germline. The ends lost 7 bases at V and 1 base at J; junction bases unmatched: 6. The CDR3 contains 14 residues. In DNA, the CDR3 is TGTGCCAGCACCCCAGGACAGGCGAACACTGAAGCTTTCTTT. Translation: CASTPGQANTEAFF.

The J gene is TRBJ1-2, the V gene TRBV5-1; 9 bases match TRBD1. Trimming took 3 bases from V and 2 from J; bases not matched to a gene: 2. Germline assignment: CDR1 SGHRS and CDR2 YFSETQ. The CDR3 contains 14 residues. For the CDR3, the DNA is TGCGCCAGCAGCTGGACAGGGGCAAACTATGGCTACACCTTC. Protein sequence: CASSWTGANYGYTF.

This clone was detected a few times. The rearrangement joins TRBV30 to TRBJ2-7, with 9 bases that match TRBD1. V gave up 1 base and J gave up 0 bases; unmatched junction bases: 13. The CDR3 spans 18 residues. Per the germline V gene, CDR1 is GTSNPN and CDR2 is SVGIG (reference sequence). The CDR3 here is CAWSGGGTGGQSSYEQYF. DNA of the CDR3: TGTGCCTGGAGTGGGGGGGGCACAGGGGGCCAGAGCTCCTACGAGCAGTACTTC.

The gene calls are TRBV6-5 and TRBJ2-7; a weak D match, TRBD1 (6 bases). In germline, CDR1 is MNHEY, CDR2 SVGAGI. Trimming removed 6 bases at V and 0 bases at J, with 15 bases between. This CDR3 comprises 15 residues. DNA of the CDR3: TGTGCCAGCAGCGATATGGACAGAAGCTCCTACGAGCAGTACTTC. Its protein product is CASSDMDRSSYEQYF.

The genes are TRBV7-8 and TRBJ1-2, with a tentative D call TRBD1 (5 bases). Trimming removed 1 base at V and 7 bases at J, with 16 bases between. Germline V CDR1 and CDR2: SGHVS, FQNEAQ. CDR3 length: 15 amino acids. In nucleotides, the CDR3 is TGTGCCAGCAGCTTAGGTTTGGGGGGTAGAGGTGGCTACACCTTC. It encodes CASSLGLGGRGGYTF.

V is TRBV9 and J is TRBJ2-7, with TRBD2 matching over 7 bases. V lost 4 bases to trimming and J lost 0 bases; unmatched junction nucleotides: 7. Germline V lookup: CDR1 SGDLS, CDR2 YYNGEE. This CDR3 spans 15 amino acids. Here the CDR3 reads CASSYSAGNSYEQYF. CDR3 sequence (DNA): TGTGCCAGCAGCTACTCAGCGGGAAACTCCTACGAGCAGTACTTC.

V gene TRBV2 combines with J gene TRBJ2-2; 10 bases are a match to TRBD1. V dropped 2 bases and J dropped 7; count of bases not matched to a gene: 4. This CDR3 has 15 amino acids. Germline V lookup: CDR1 SNHLY, CDR2 FYNNEI. As DNA, the CDR3 is TGTGCCAGCAGTGAATCCGGGACAGGGGTCGGGGAGCTGTTTTTT. Its protein product is CASSESGTGVGELFF.

V is TRBV5-1 and J is TRBJ1-1; tentative D call: TRBD1 (6 bases). Looked up from germline, CDR1 is SGHRS and CDR2 is YFSETQ. The CDR3 is 15 amino acids. V lost 4 bases, J lost 1 base, and 14 bases lay in between. For the CDR3, the DNA is TGCGCCAGCAGCCGAGAACAGGGAGCGAACACTGAAGCTTTCTTT. This codes for CASSREQGANTEAFF.